A single T cell receptor beta chain is shown here with its context. The antigen remains undetermined. The V end lost 4 bases, the J end lost 13 bases, and 17 bases lay between the germline ends. This CDR3 has 13 residues. Per germline, CDR1 SEHNR and CDR2 FQNEAQ (reference sequence). This sample is drawn from a study of shared clonotypes between healthy human individuals. Overall study context: Plates per donor: three CD4 naive, three CD4 memory, two CD8 naive, one CD8 memory.

Notes on the study in general: At large depth, rarefaction still showed sorted-subset sequencing to be incomplete.

Several immunoSEQ plates held equal portions of the genomic DNA taken from each subset. Assay: immunoSEQ multiplex PCR; the TCRdb copy retains only in-frame clones and omits some. The repertoire has roughly 700,000 clones, approximately 74% of them found once; the top ten carry more than 1.5%. The chain uses TRBV7-9 and TRBJ2-4, with D possibly being TRBD1 (5 bases). Sequences were obtained from memory CD4+ T cells sorted from blood. The subset is: CD45RA-negative fraction. This sequence originates from a woman aged 30 to 39 in good health. The DNA for the CDR3 is TGTGCCAGCAGCTCGGTGGTCAGGGAAGGGCAGTACTTC. This encodes CASSSVVREGQYF.